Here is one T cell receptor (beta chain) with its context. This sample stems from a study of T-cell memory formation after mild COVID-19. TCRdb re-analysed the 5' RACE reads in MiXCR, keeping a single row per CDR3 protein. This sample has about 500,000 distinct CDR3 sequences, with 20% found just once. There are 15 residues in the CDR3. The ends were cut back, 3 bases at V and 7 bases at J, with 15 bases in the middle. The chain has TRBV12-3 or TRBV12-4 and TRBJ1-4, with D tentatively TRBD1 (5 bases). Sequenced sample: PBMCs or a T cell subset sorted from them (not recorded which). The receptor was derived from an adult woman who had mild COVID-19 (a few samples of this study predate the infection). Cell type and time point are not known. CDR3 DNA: TGTGCCAGCAGTTTTTCCGGCCAGGGCGGTGAAAAACTGTTTTTT. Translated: CASSFSGQGGEKLFF.